This T cell receptor (beta chain) was captured by sequencing in a study of OX40 agonist ivuxolimab in advanced cancers. Study summary: Dose-escalation patients suffered from hepatocellular carcinoma, melanoma, renal cell or head and neck cancer.

Autoimmune disease history or systemic immunosuppression meant exclusion. The study sampled blood at baseline, cycle 4 day 1, and cycle 7 day 1. Repertoires were generated with immunoSEQ multiplex PCR, while TCRdb's copy carries only in-frame clones and drops some. The repertoire holds 70,000 or so clones, with 85% to 90% as singletons. V lost 2 bases to trimming and J lost 1 base, with 11 bases between them. Germline V gene lookup returns CDR1 MNHNS and CDR2 SASEGT. This CDR3 region has 15 residues. Sequences were derived from CD4+ or CD8+ T cells sorted from blood, sampled in a trial of the OX40 agonist ivuxolimab. The gene calls are TRBV6-1 and TRBJ1-1; D is unclear. This TCR came from an adult with an advanced solid tumor such as melanoma, head and neck, liver or kidney cancer. CDR3 in DNA: TGTGCCAGCAGTGAACCAGTACGGGGGAACACTGAAGCTTTCTTT. Residues: CASSEPVRGNTEAFF.